This T cell receptor beta chain comes out of a study of OX40 agonist ivuxolimab in advanced cancers. The repertoire was sequenced with immunoSEQ multiplex PCR; TCRdb's copy has only in-frame clones and lacks some. The sample has under 80,000 clones; over 90% are singletons. The CDR3 runs to 14 residues. V gave up 1 base and J gave up 5 bases, with 9 bases separating them. Per the germline V gene, CDR1 is MGHDK and CDR2 is SYGVNS. The sequence was obtained from an adult with an advanced solid tumor such as melanoma, head and neck, liver or kidney cancer. The V call is TRBV25-1, the J call TRBJ1-5; D is possibly TRBD1 (5 bases). The specimen comprised CD4+ or CD8+ T cells sorted from blood, sampled in a trial of the OX40 agonist ivuxolimab. DNA of the CDR3: TGTGCCAGCAGTGAATTGGACACCTATCAGCCCCAGCATTTT. Translated: CASSELDTYQPQHF.